This TCR beta chain comes out of a study of cytomegalovirus exposure and HLA in healthy donors. Study information: Unique TCRs numbering 75 million to 95 million, obtained from HLA-typed donors, made up an early data release.

In the PCR, 60 Vbeta and 13 Jbeta primers were used. Sequencing used immunoSEQ multiplex PCR; TCRdb keeps in-frame clones, though not all of them. This table has fewer than 130,000 clones, roughly 71% appearing once. Study outcomes and limitations: Across donors, presence/absence analyses took sequencing depth to be roughly uniform. Accurate prediction of HLA-A and HLA-B alleles (for most subjects) was reportedly achieved from TCR beta sequences.

Per the germline V gene, CDR1 is SGHTS and CDR2 is YDEGEE. The CDR3 contains 15 residues. V dropped 0 bases and J dropped 0 bases, with 7 bases sitting between them. Remarks on this clone: No antigen is known for it.

Material for sequencing was PBMCs. The source is a man aged 35 to 55 in good health and CMV-seropositive. The V gene is TRBV5-8, the J gene TRBJ2-4; D gene uncertain. This chain's CDR3 is CASSLVGRAKNIQYF. In DNA form, the CDR3 reads TGTGCCAGCAGCTTGGTTGGCAGAGCCAAAAACATTCAGTACTTC.